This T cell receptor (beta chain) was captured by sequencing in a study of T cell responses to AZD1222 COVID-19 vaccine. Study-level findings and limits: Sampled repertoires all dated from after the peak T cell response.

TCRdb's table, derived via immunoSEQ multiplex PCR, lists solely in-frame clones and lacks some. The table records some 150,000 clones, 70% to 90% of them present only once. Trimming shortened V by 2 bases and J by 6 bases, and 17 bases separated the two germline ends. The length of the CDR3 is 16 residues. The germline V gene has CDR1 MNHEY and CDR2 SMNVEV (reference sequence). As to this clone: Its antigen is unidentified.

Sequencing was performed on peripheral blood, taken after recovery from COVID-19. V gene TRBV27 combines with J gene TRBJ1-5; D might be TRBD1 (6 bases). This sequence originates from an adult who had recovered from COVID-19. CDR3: CASSLIRGGQVQPQHF. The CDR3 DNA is TGTGCCAGCAGTTTAATCAGAGGGGGGCAGGTTCAGCCCCAGCATTTT.